The TCR beta chain described here comes from a study of monozygotic twins with inflammatory bowel disease. General observations from the study: Discordant twins showed the same repertoire similarity as concordant twins, possibly from limited power. No distinction between different T cell subtypes was possible. Patients received differing immunosuppressive treatments, which may have added variability to their repertoires.

TCRdb processed the 5' RACE reads again and assigns one entry to each CDR3 protein, with no DNA. The sample has roughly 330,000 distinct CDR3 sequences. Total RNA isolation used whole blood (no T cell sorting was performed). The CDR3 spans 16 residues. CDR1 is DFQATT, CDR2 SNEGSKA, per germline (reference sequence). On this clonotype: The antigen remains unidentified.

The sequence derives from a human donor with ulcerative colitis or Crohn's disease, or a healthy co-twin of an affected twin (not recorded which). Sequencing input: blood. V and J are TRBV20-1 and TRBJ2-7; TCRdb's D call, TRBD2, is unchecked because there is no DNA. CDR3 residues: CSARSPRELDRLSLYF.